The TCR beta chain under discussion was sequenced for a study of technical replicates of blood from a few donors. Germline V gene data show CDR1 as SQVTM and CDR2 as ANQGSEA. The CDR3 consists of 12 residues. Clones were sequenced by immunoSEQ multiplex PCR, and TCRdb holds only the in-frame ones, with some missing. The sample lists 55,000 to 75,000 clones; 92% were seen once. This clone was recorded only once. One end of the junction varies from germline; a read error may be responsible. The receptor's source is a human donor in good health. The specimen sequenced was T cells isolated from PBMCs. This chain links TRBV29-1 with TRBJ1-1; D uncertain. The CDR3 sequence: CSVDQDSGRRDF. The CDR3 DNA reads TGCAGCGTTGATCAGGATAGTGGGAGGCGCGACTTT.